These T cell receptor beta chains were read from a single sample in a study of cytomegalovirus exposure and HLA in healthy donors. TCRdb's table, derived via immunoSEQ multiplex PCR, lists solely in-frame clones and lacks some. The sample includes 70,000 or so clones, 90% to 95% of them seen just once. The sample taken for sequencing was PBMCs. Every receptor here comes from a woman under 30 in good health and CMV-seropositive. Both conserved end residues are part of each CDR3. The D gene is left open where the match is weak. The listing skips clone size in some rows; elsewhere it reads once, few, many or a size class.

J gene: TRBJ2-1
clone size: .
V gene: TRBV5-6
D gene: TRBD2
CDR3 protein: CASSSRVAGTYNEQFF
CDR3 DNA: TGTGCCAGCAGCTCCCGAGTAGCGGGGACCTACAATGAGCAGTTCTTC

J gene: TRBJ2-1
clone size: few
V gene: TRBV7-3
D gene: .
CDR3 protein: CASSFGWYNEQFF
CDR3 DNA: TGTGCCAGCAGCTTTGGCTGGTACAATGAGCAGTTCTTC

J gene: TRBJ2-7
clone size: .
V gene: TRBV6-1
D gene: TRBD2
CDR3 protein: CASTGTSGSYEQYF
CDR3 DNA: TGTGCCAGCACCGGGACTAGCGGGAGCTACGAGCAGTACTTC

J gene: TRBJ1-2
clone size: .
V gene: TRBV7-2
D gene: TRBD1
CDR3 protein: CASSLFRGDGYTF
CDR3 DNA: TGTGCCAGCAGCTTGTTCAGGGGGGACGGCTACACCTTC

J gene: TRBJ2-1
clone size: .
V gene: TRBV30
D gene: TRBD2
CDR3 protein: CAWGPSGTSSYNEQFF
CDR3 DNA: TGTGCCTGGGGACCCAGCGGGACTAGCTCCTACAATGAGCAGTTCTTC

J gene: TRBJ2-3
clone size: once
V gene: TRBV19
D gene: TRBD2
CDR3 protein: CASSLGLAGTDTQYF
CDR3 DNA: TGTGCCAGTAGTCTGGGACTAGCGGGGACAGATACGCAGTATTTT

J gene: TRBJ1-2
clone size: .
V gene: TRBV29-1
D gene: TRBD1
CDR3 protein: CSVEDRETGGDYGYTF
CDR3 DNA: TGCAGCGTTGAAGATAGGGAGACAGGGGGGGACTATGGCTACACCTTC

J gene: TRBJ2-2
clone size: .
V gene: TRBV19
D gene: .
CDR3 protein: CASKGPGQPSNTGELFF
CDR3 DNA: TGTGCCAGTAAAGGCCCCGGACAGCCTTCGAACACCGGGGAGCTGTTTTTT

J gene: TRBJ2-3
clone size: .
V gene: TRBV19
D gene: TRBD2
CDR3 protein: CASSRGSGVADTQYF
CDR3 DNA: TGTGCCAGTAGTCGAGGAAGCGGGGTTGCAGATACGCAGTATTTT

J gene: TRBJ2-3
clone size: .
V gene: TRBV5-6
D gene: TRBD1
CDR3 protein: CASREYGQGLSTDTQYF
CDR3 DNA: TGTGCCAGCAGGGAGTACGGACAGGGGTTGAGTACAGATACGCAGTATTTT

J gene: TRBJ1-2
clone size: .
V gene: TRBV2
D gene: .
CDR3 protein: CASSRGKEAYGYTF
CDR3 DNA: TGTGCCAGCAGCAGGGGCAAAGAGGCTTATGGCTACACCTTC

J gene: TRBJ2-3
clone size: once
V gene: TRBV5-4
D gene: .
CDR3 protein: CASSYKARGEWDTQYF
CDR3 DNA: TGTGCCAGCAGCTACAAGGCCCGGGGAGAGTGGGATACGCAGTATTTT

J gene: TRBJ2-1
clone size: .
V gene: TRBV4-2
D gene: .
CDR3 protein: CASSQERGRPYNEQFF
CDR3 DNA: TGTGCCAGCAGCCAAGAAAGAGGGAGGCCGTACAATGAGCAGTTCTTC

J gene: TRBJ1-2
clone size: .
V gene: TRBV6-5
D gene: .
CDR3 protein: CASRGSGNYGYTF
CDR3 DNA: TGTGCCAGCAGAGGGTCAGGGAACTATGGCTACACCTTC

J gene: TRBJ1-4
clone size: .
V gene: TRBV29-1
D gene: TRBD1
CDR3 protein: CSVGPDRGEKLFF
CDR3 DNA: TGCAGCGTGGGCCCCGACAGGGGAGAAAAACTGTTTTTT

J gene: TRBJ2-2
clone size: once
V gene: TRBV2
D gene: .
CDR3 protein: CASSDPGDRRTGELFF
CDR3 DNA: TGTGCCAGCAGTGACCCAGGGGATCGTAGGACCGGGGAGCTGTTTTTT

J gene: TRBJ1-6
clone size: .
V gene: TRBV5-4
D gene: TRBD1
CDR3 protein: CASSPGQGYNSPLHF
CDR3 DNA: TGTGCCAGCAGCCCCGGACAGGGCTATAATTCACCCCTCCACTTT

J gene: TRBJ2-2
clone size: .
V gene: TRBV11-2
D gene: TRBD2
CDR3 protein: CASSPLAGGTGELFF
CDR3 DNA: TGTGCCAGCAGCCCCTTAGCGGGGGGCACCGGGGAGCTGTTTTTT

J gene: TRBJ2-2
clone size: .
V gene: TRBV9
D gene: .
CDR3 protein: CASSVEQNTGELFF
CDR3 DNA: TGTGCCAGCAGCGTAGAACAGAACACCGGGGAGCTGTTTTTT

J gene: TRBJ1-5
clone size: .
V gene: TRBV2
D gene: TRBD1
CDR3 protein: CASKKGQYQPQHF
CDR3 DNA: TGTGCCAGCAAGAAGGGACAGTATCAGCCCCAGCATTTT

J gene: TRBJ1-1
clone size: .
V gene: TRBV2
D gene: .
CDR3 protein: CASSRTNTEAFF
CDR3 DNA: TGTGCCAGCAGCCGTACTAACACTGAAGCTTTCTTT

J gene: TRBJ2-3
clone size: .
V gene: TRBV11-1
D gene: TRBD2
CDR3 protein: CASSLGTNQDTQYF
CDR3 DNA: TGTGCCAGCAGCTTGGGGACTAACCAAGATACGCAGTATTTT